A selection of T cell receptor beta chains follows, all from one sample in a study of breast tumors, draining lymph nodes, adjacent tissues. TCRdb redid the calling of the multiplex PCR reads with MiXCR, one entry per CDR3 protein. The repertoire has 270,000 or so distinct CDR3 sequences, 30% of them found once; the top ten carry about 1.2%. Sequencing was done on a sample of axillary lymph node tissue. These TCRs come from a female donor with breast cancer. Some clones in this sample may be carry-over from other donors' samples. The CDR3 runs from the conserved cysteine through the conserved F or W.

v_call	j_call	cdr3_length	cdr3_aa
TRBV10-3	TRBJ1-2	12	CAIRGTSGVYTF
TRBV4-2	TRBJ2-3	20	CASSQGTGTSGATSTDTQYF
TRBV24-1	TRBJ2-3	12	CARPGGPDTQYF
TRBV3-1	TRBJ1-2	15	CASSQGFGGNYGYTF
TRBV19	TRBJ1-3	16	CASSIGQVRSGNTIYF
TRBV29-1	TRBJ2-5	12	CSSRLGVETQYF
TRBV5-1	TRBJ2-3	17	CASSLARTGGVTDTQYF
TRBV11-2	TRBJ1-4	16	CASSLWAPGRGEKLFF
TRBV20-1	TRBJ1-5	14	CSASRQPSNQPQHF
TRBV19	TRBJ2-1	15	CASSIEGLAGDEQFF
TRBV20-1	TRBJ2-2	14	CSAKKREGPRELFF
TRBV7-9	TRBJ2-7	17	CASSLKGAGTASYEQYF
TRBV7-6	TRBJ2-7	12	CASSPTGSEQYF
TRBV2	TRBJ1-2	15	CASSEVEGANYGYTF
TRBV20-1	TRBJ2-1	11	CSACNLAGQFF
TRBV7-9	TRBJ2-1	15	CASSLDRSNYNEQFF
TRBV6-5	TRBJ2-3	14	CASRPGPGTDTQYF
TRBV19	TRBJ2-3	12	CASSERGYEQYF
TRBV19	TRBJ2-3	14	CASKRGPSTDTQYF
TRBV12-3/TRBV12-4	TRBJ2-1	14	CASSQAVIGNEQFF
TRBV11-3	TRBJ2-1	18	CASSLVSTGTVNYNEQFF
TRBV20-1	TRBJ2-1	12	CSAQLAGDEQFF
TRBV11-3	TRBJ2-2	14	CASSLEPEPGELFF
TRBV7-9	TRBJ1-5	15	CASRPGTGGRQPQHF
TRBV12-3/TRBV12-4	TRBJ1-2	13	CASSFRRHYGYTF
TRBV7-7	TRBJ2-1	15	CASSQDRAAHNEQFF
TRBV13	TRBJ2-7	15	CASSLPGELLGEQYF
TRBV9	TRBJ2-7	14	CASSLQAGPYEQSF
TRBV6-5	TRBJ1-4	19	CASSPSGQFFKRPNEKLFF
TRBV7-8	TRBJ2-7	14	CASSFGLVRYEQYF
TRBV25-1	TRBJ1-6	11	CASSPGSSLHF
TRBV6-2/TRBV6-3	TRBJ2-1	15	CASDRTKLGYNEQFF
TRBV2	TRBJ2-1	16	CASRDRPSTGIRAQFF
TRBV9	TRBJ2-7	15	CASSVGGLVGYEQYF
TRBV12-3/TRBV12-4	TRBJ1-5	14	CASSFVGLDQPQHF
TRBV6-2/TRBV6-3	TRBJ2-1	13	CASSHLVGNEQFF
TRBV5-4	TRBJ2-3	13	CASSLGGRDTQYF
TRBV19	TRBJ1-2	13	CASSPDLGVGYTF
TRBV9	TRBJ2-6	18	CASSARGQGTSGANVLTF
TRBV6-2/TRBV6-3	TRBJ1-5	14	CASRDPGQGQPQHF
TRBV11-2	TRBJ1-5	14	CACSPRTGGQPQHF
TRBV2	TRBJ2-3	14	CASSDHLFTDTQYF
TRBV7-6	TRBJ2-3	16	CASSLVGGSSTDTQYF
TRBV6-5	TRBJ2-1	13	CASSKGTVNEQSF
TRBV4-1	TRBJ2-7	15	CASSQGSGNAYEQYF
TRBV7-9	TRBJ2-3	18	CASSHIGYSGRAQDTQYF
TRBV6-1	TRBJ2-7	13	CASGKRIAYEQYF
TRBV28	TRBJ1-4	13	CASSLGGYEKLFF
TRBV5-1	TRBJ2-4	17	CASSLLGSLIAKNIQYF